This T cell receptor (beta chain) was profiled in a study of T cell responses to AZD1222 COVID-19 vaccine. Findings of the study overall: Variant regions that are unmutated are reportedly the target of nearly half of spike-specific TCRs. At baseline, seropositivity was found in only six or seven AZD1222 recipients. Repertoires were obtained solely post-peak T cell response.

CDR3 length equals 18 residues. Germline V lookup: CDR1 MRHNA, CDR2 SNTAGT. V lost 2 bases to trimming and J lost 4 bases; unmatched junction nucleotides: 14. The protocol was immunoSEQ multiplex PCR, while the TCRdb copy is restricted to in-frame clones and leaves out a portion. The data hold about 190,000 clones, with approximately 90% observed a single time. As concerns this clone: No antigen is known for it.

V and J are TRBV6-4 and TRBJ1-5, with TRBD1 matching over 7 bases. The material sequenced was peripheral blood, taken on day 0 of AZD1222 vaccination. The sequence was collected from an adult in good health. The CDR3 DNA reads TGTGCCAGCAGTGACCCTCTGAGGAAGACAGGGACAAATCAGCCCCAGCATTTT. Its protein is CASSDPLRKTGTNQPQHF.